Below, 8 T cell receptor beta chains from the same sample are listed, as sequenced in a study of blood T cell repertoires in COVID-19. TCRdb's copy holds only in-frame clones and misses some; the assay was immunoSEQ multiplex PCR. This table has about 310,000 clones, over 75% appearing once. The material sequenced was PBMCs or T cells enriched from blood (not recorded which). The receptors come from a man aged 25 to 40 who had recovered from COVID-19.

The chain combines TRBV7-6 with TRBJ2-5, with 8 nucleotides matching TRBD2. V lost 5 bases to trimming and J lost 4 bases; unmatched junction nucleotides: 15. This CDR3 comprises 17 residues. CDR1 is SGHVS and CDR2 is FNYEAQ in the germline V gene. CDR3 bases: TGTGCCAGCAGCCCCTCAAGGGGGGTAGCGGGGAGAGAGACCCAGTACTTC. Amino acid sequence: CASSPSRGVAGRETQYF.

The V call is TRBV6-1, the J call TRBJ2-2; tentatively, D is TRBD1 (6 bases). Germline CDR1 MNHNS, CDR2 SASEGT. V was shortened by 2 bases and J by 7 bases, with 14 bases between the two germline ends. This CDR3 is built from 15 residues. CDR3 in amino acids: CASSEQGHRYGELFF. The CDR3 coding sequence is TGTGCCAGCAGTGAACAGGGACATAGATACGGGGAGCTGTTTTTT.

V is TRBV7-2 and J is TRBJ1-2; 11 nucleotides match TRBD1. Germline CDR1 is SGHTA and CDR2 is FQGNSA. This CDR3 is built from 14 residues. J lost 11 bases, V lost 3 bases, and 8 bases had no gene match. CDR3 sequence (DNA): TGTGCCAGCAGCTTCTCCGGACAGGGGGCTCATTACACCTTC. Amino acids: CASSFSGQGAHYTF.

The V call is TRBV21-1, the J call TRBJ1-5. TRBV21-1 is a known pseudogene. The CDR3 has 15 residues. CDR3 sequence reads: CASSKGGGGNQPQHF. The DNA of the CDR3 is TGTGCCAGCAGCAAAGGGGGAGGAGGCAATCAGCCCCAGCATTTT.

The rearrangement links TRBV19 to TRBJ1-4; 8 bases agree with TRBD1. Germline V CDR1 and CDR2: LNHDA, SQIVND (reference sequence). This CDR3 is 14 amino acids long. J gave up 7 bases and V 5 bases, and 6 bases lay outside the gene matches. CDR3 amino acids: CASSVTGVAEKLFF. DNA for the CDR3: TGTGCCAGTAGTGTGACAGGGGTAGCTGAAAAACTGTTTTTT. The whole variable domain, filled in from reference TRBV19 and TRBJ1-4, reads DGGITQSPKYLFRKEGQNVTLSCEQNLNHDAMYWYRQDPGQGLRLIYYSQIVNDFQKGDIAEGYSVSREKKESFPLTVTSAQKNPTAFYLCASSVTGVAEKLFFGSGTQLSVL.

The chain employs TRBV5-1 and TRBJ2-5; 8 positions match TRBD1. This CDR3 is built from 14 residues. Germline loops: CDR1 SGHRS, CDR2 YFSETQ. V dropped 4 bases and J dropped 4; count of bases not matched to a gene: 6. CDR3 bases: TGCGCCAGCAGCCCGGACAGGGTAGGAGAGACCCAGTACTTC. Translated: CASSPDRVGETQYF.

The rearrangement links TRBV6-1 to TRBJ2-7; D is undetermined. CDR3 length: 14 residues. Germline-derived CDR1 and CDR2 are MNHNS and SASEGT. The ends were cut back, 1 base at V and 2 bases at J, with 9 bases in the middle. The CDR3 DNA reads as TGTGCCAGCAGTGAAGTCGGCGGCCCCTACGAGCAGTACTTC. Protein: CASSEVGGPYEQYF.

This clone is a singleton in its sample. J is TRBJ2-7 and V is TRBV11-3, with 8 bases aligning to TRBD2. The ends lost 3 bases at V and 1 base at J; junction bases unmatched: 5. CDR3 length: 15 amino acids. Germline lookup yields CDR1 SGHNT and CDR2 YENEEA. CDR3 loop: CASSLHSGGSYEQYF. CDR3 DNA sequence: TGTGCCAGCAGCTTGCACAGCGGGGGTTCCTACGAGCAGTACTTC. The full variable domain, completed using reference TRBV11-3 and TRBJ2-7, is EAGVVQSPRYKIIEKKQPVAFWCNPISGHNTLYWYLQNLGQGPELLIRYENEEAVDDSQLPKDRFSAERLKGVDSTLKIQPAELGDSAVYLCASSLHSGGSYEQYFGPGTRLTVT.